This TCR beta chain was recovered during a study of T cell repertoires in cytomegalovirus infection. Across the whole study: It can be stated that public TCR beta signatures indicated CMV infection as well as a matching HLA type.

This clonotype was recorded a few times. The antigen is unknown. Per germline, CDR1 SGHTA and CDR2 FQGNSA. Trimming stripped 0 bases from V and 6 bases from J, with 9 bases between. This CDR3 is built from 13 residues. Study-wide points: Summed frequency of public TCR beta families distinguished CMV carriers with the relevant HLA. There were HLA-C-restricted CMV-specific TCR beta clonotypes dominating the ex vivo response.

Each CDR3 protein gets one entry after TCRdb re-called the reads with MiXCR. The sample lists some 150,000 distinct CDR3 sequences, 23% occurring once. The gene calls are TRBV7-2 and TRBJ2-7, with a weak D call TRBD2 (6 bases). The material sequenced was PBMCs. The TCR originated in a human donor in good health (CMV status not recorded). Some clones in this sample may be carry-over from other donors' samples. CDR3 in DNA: TGTGCCAGCAGCTTAGCCCGACTAGGCGAGCAGTACTTC. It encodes CASSLARLGEQYF. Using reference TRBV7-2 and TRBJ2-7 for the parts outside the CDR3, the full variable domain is GAGVSQSPSNKVTEKGKDVELRCDPISGHTALYWYRQSLGQGLEFLIYFQGNSAPDKSGLPSDRFSAERTGGSVSTLTIQRTQQEDSAVYLCASSLARLGEQYFGPGTRLTVT.